Sequencing of this T cell receptor (beta chain) was carried out in a study of blood T cell repertoires in COVID-19. Across the study: There were acute and convalescent COVID-19 samples, and they came from the United States, Italy and Spain. PBMCs, B-cell-depleted T cells, or T cells were the source of the cDNA or gDNA that made up the material.

Trimming left V 3 bases short and J 4 bases short, with 12 bases between. From germline, CDR1 is KGHSH and CDR2 LQKENI. This CDR3 contains 14 residues. In the source study's methods: Estimation of nucleated cell counts relied on the amplification of reference gene primers. Clones were read by immunoSEQ multiplex PCR, and TCRdb kept only the in-frame ones, dropping some. V and J calls and clone size are those listed in that table; D and trimming were worked out from the DNA. In the table there are about 180,000 clones, approximately 83% of which are singletons. The genes are TRBV18 and TRBJ1-1, with D unclear. The sample taken for sequencing was peripheral blood. This TCR was sampled from a man aged 55 to 70 with acute or convalescent COVID-19. The CDR3 loop reads CASSPPGITTEAFF. As DNA, the CDR3 is TGTGCCAGCTCACCCCCGGGGATTACCACTGAAGCTTTCTTT.